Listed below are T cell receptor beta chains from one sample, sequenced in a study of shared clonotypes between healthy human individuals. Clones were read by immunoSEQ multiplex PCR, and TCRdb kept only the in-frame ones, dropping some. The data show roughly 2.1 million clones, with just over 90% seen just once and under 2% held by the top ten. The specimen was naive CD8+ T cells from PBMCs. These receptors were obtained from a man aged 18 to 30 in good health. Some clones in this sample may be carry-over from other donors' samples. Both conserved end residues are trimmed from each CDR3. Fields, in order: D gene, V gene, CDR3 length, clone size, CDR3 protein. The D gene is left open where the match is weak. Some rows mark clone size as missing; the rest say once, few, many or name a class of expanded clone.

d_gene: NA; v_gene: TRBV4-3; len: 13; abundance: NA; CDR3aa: ASSQDRSGQETQY
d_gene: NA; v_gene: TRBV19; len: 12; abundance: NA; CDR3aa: ASSMGSSETEQY
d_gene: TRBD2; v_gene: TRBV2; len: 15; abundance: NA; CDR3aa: ASSPGGIAGAQETQY
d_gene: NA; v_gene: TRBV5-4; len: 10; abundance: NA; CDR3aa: ASSKDSNEQF
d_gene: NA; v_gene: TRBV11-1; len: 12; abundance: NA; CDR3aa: ASSFQTNTGELF
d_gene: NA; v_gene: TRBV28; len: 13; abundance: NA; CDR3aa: ASSFLVNYTGELF
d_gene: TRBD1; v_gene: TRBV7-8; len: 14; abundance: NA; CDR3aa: ASSPMVGQGAHEQY
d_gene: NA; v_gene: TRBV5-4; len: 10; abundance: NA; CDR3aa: ASSLARDEQY
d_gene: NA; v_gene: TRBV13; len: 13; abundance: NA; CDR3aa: ASSSRLDSSYEQY
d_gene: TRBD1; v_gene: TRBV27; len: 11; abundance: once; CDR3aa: ASRDRGQDEQY
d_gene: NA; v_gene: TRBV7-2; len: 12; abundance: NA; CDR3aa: ASSLMMSPGGYT
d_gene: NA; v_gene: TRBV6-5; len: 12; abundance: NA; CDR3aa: ASSYVRGTGELF
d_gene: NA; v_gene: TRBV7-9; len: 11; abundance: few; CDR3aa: ASADGGAQPQH
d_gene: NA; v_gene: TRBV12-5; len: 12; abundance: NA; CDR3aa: ASGLDSRNTEAF
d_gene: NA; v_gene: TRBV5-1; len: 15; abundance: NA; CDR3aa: ASRPAAVGEGAGELF
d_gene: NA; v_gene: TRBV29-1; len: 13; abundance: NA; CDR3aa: SVESGARGFTEAF
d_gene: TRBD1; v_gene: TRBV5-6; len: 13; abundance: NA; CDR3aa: ASSAEDRAQETQY
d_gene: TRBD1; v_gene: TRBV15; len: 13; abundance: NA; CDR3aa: ATSVRGRGTEKLF
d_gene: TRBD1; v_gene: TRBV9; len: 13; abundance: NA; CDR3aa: ASSAHRGANEKLF
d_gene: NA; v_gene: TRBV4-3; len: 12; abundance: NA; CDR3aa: ASSQGARSQEQF
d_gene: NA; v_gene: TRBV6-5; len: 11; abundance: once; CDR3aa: ASSLDKTYEQY
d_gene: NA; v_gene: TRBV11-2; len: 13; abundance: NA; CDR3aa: ASSLEWGSENIQY
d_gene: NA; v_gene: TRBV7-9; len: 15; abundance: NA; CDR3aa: ASSFDPGRWDKETQY
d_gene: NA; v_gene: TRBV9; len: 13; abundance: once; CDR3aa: ASNVRDRSTDTQY
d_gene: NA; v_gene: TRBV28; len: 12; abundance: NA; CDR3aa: ASSWGQFQETQY
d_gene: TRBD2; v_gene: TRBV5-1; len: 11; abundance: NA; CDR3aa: AMAGLADYEQY
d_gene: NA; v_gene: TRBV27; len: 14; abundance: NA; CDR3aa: ASSPIRVLGAGELF
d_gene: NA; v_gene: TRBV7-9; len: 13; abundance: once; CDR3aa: ASSLGPTNTGELF
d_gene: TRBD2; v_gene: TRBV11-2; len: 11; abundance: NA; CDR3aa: ASSLAGVYEQY
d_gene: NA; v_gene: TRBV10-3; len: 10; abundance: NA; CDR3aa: AITERTVGYT
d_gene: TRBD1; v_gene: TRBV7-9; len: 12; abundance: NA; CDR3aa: ASSPRQGESPLH
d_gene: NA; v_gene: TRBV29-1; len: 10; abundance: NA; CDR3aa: SVDTVNTEAF
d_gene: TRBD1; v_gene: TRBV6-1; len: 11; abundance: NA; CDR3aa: ASRGQGVTEAF
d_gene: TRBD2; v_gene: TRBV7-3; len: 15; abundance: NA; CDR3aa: ASSLAGTSGLPNEQF
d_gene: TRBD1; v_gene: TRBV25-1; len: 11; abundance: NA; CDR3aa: ASSLGTGGGYT
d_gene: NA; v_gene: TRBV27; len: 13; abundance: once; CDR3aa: ASSPRSSSYNEQF
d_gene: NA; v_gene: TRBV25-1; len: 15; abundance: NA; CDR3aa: ASSESVGIGSTDTQY
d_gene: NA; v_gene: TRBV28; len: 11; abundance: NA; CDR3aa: ASTWAGNSPLH
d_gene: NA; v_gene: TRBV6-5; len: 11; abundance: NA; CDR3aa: ASSRTGSYEQY
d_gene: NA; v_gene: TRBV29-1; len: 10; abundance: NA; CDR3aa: SVVGTSYEQY
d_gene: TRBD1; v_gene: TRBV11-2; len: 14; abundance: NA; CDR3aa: ASSRKSGGSDQPQH
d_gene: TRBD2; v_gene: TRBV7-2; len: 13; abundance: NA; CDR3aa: ASSLEAGRSYEQY
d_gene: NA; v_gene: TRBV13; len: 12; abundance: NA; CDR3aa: ASSRLQGIDEQY
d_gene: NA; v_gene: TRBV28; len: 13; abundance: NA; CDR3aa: AAQIRPRGSNEQF
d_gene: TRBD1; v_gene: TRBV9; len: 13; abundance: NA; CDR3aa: ASSVTGTGGSEQY
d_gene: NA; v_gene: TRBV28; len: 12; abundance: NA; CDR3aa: ASRHGSGANVLT
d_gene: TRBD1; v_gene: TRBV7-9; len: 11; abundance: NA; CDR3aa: ASSLTGAYEQY
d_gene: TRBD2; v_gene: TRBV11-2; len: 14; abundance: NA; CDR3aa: ASSLGLAGATGELF
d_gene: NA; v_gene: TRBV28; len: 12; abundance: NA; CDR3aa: ASSSNTLNTEAF
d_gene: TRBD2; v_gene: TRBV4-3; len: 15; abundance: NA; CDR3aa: ASSQDLRREVYNEQF
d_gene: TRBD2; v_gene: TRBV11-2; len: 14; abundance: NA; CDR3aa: ASSSRGSGHQETQY
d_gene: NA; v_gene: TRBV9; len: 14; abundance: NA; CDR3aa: ASSPHVGSGANVLT